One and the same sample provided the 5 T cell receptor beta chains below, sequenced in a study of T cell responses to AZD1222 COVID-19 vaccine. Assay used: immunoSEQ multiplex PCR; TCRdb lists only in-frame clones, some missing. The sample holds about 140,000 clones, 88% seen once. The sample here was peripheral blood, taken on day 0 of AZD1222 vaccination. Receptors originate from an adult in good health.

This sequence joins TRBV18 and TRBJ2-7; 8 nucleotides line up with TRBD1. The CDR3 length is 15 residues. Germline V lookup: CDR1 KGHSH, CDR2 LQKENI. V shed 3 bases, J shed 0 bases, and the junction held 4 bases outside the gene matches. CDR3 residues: CASSPGTGLSYEQYF. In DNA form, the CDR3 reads TGTGCCAGCTCACCGGGGACAGGTCTCTCCTACGAGCAGTACTTC.

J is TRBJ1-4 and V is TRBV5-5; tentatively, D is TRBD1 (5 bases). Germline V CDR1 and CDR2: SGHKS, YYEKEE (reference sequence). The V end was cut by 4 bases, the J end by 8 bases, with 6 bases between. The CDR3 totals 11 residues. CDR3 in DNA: TGTGCCAGCAGCGGGGGGGAAAAACTGTTTTTT. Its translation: CASSGGEKLFF.

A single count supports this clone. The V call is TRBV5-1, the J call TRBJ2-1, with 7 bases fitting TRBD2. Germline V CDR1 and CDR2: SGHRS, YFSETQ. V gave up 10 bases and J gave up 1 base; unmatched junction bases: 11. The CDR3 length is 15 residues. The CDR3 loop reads CARAWGGSSYNEQFF. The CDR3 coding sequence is TGCGCCCGCGCCTGGGGGGGGAGTTCCTACAATGAGCAGTTCTTC.

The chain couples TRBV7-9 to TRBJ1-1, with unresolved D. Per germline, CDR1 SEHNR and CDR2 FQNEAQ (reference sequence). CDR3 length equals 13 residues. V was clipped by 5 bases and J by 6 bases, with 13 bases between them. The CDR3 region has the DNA TGTGCCAGCAGCGAGATACTCGGGCCTGAAGCTTTCTTT. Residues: CASSEILGPEAFF. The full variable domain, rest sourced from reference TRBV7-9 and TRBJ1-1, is DTGVSQNPRHKITKRGQNVTFRCDPISEHNRLYWYRQTLGQGPEFLTYFQNEAQLEKSRLLSDRFSAERPKGSFSTLEIQRTEQGDSAMYLCASSEILGPEAFFGQGTRLTVV.

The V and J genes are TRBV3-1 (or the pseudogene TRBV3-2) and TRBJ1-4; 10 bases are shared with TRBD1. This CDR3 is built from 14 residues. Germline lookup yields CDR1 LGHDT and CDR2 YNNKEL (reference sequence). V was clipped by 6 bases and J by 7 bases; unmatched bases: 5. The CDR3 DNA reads TGTGCCAGCAGGACAGGGGGCATCTCTGAAAAACTGTTTTTT. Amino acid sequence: CASRTGGISEKLFF.